This entry lists 9 T cell receptor beta chains sequenced from one sample in a study of blood T cell repertoires in COVID-19. Profiling relied on immunoSEQ multiplex PCR, and the TCRdb table lists in-frame clones only, not all of them. Of around 90,000 clones in the sample, just under 85% were seen once. Sequenced input: peripheral blood. The source is a woman aged 70-85 years with active or convalescent COVID-19.

This chain links TRBV10-3 with TRBJ2-7; D unresolved. Germline V gene lookup returns CDR1 ENHRY and CDR2 SYGVKD. This CDR3 region has 14 residues. Deletions cut 4 bases from V and 0 bases from J, with 10 bases between. In DNA form, the CDR3 reads TGTGCCATCAGTGTAGACATTGGCTCCTACGAGCAGTACTTC. Its protein product is CAISVDIGSYEQYF.

This clone showed up just once. CDR3 sequence: CASSEGRGWNSPLHF. DNA for the CDR3: TGTGCCAGCAGTGAAGGCAGGGGTTGGAATTCACCCCTCCACTTT. V and J are TRBV6-4 and TRBJ1-6, with D possibly being TRBD1 (6 bases). CDR1 MRHNA and CDR2 SNTAGT come from the germline V gene. The CDR3 length is 15 residues. The V end lost 3 bases, the J end lost 7 bases, and 13 bases lay between the germline ends.

The chain couples TRBV20-1 to TRBJ1-1, with 8 bases lining up with TRBD1. Germline lookup yields CDR1 DFQATT and CDR2 SNEGSKA (reference sequence). The CDR3 runs to 11 residues. Germline trimming cut 6 bases from V and 14 bases from J; bases unmatched to any gene: 11. CDR3 sequence: CSAQTGDSLFF. CDR3 coding DNA: TGCAGTGCACAGACAGGGGACAGTCTGTTCTTT.

The rearrangement links TRBV19 to TRBJ1-2, with D perhaps TRBD1 (6 bases). The V end lost 5 bases, the J end lost 0 bases, and 19 bases lay between the germline ends. CDR1 and CDR2 from the germline V gene are LNHDA and SQIVND (reference sequence). The CDR3 spans 17 residues. In DNA, the CDR3 is TGTGCCAGTAGTCCACGAATTTGGACAGTCCCTAACTATGGCTACACCTTC. Its protein product is CASSPRIWTVPNYGYTF. Full variable domain (outside the CDR3, taken from reference TRBV19 and TRBJ1-2): DGGITQSPKYLFRKEGQNVTLSCEQNLNHDAMYWYRQDPGQGLRLIYYSQIVNDFQKGDIAEGYSVSREKKESFPLTVTSAQKNPTAFYLCASSPRIWTVPNYGYTFGSGTRLTVV.

The chain employs TRBV7-2 and TRBJ1-6; possible D gene TRBD1, 6 bases. The CDR3 sequence is 14 residues long. V was trimmed by 7 bases and J by 4 bases, leaving 11 bases between them. Germline lookup yields CDR1 SGHTA and CDR2 FQGNSA. The DNA of the CDR3 is TGTGCCAGCACCTCGGACAGTTATAATTCACCCCTCCACTTT. It specifies CASTSDSYNSPLHF.

The chain carries TRBV14 and TRBJ2-7, with unresolved D. Trimming shortened V by 0 bases and J by 6 bases, and 12 bases separated the two germline ends. This CDR3 comprises 14 residues. Germline-derived CDR1 and CDR2 are SGHDN and FVKESK. The CDR3 coding sequence is TGTGCCAGCAGCCAAGAAATATTCCGAGGCGAGCAGTACTTC. This encodes CASSQEIFRGEQYF.

This chain connects TRBV3-1 (or the pseudogene TRBV3-2) to TRBJ2-4, with D perhaps matching TRBD2 (6 bases). The V end lost 2 bases, the J end lost 3 bases, and 17 bases lay between the germline ends. The length of the CDR3 is 17 residues. Germline V lookup: CDR1 LGHDT, CDR2 YNNKEL (reference sequence). The CDR3 sequence: CASSQSPGRGSKNIQYF. CDR3 nucleotides: TGTGCCAGCAGCCAATCCCCTGGGCGGGGTAGCAAAAACATTCAGTACTTC.

The chain is built from TRBV7-2 and TRBJ2-7; 9 nucleotides match TRBD2. Trimming removed 4 bases from V and 2 bases from J; junction bases left unmatched: 9. Germline assignment: CDR1 SGHTA and CDR2 FQGNSA. The CDR3 consists of 16 residues. CDR3 nucleotide sequence: TGTGCCAGCAGCTCACGGACTAGCGCCCGTCCCTACGAGCAGTACTTC. Translated, it gives CASSSRTSARPYEQYF.

The V and J genes are TRBV3-1 (or the pseudogene TRBV3-2) and TRBJ2-1; D gene uncertain. The V gene's germline CDR1 is LGHDT and CDR2 YNNKEL (reference sequence). The CDR3 runs 12 residues. The germline V and J ends were trimmed by 7 bases and 7 bases, with 11 bases remaining between them. The CDR3 region has the DNA TGTGCCAGCATTTCCTTGGAGAATGAGCAGTTCTTC. Translated: CASISLENEQFF.